This T cell receptor beta chain is from a study of blood T cell repertoires in COVID-19. Study context: Samples came from the United States, Italy and Spain, spanning acute and convalescent COVID-19. The cDNA or gDNA used as material had been derived from T cells, B-cell-depleted T cells, or PBMCs.

V was clipped by 4 bases and J by 5 bases; unmatched bases: 10. Germline CDR1 and CDR2: SGDLS and YYNGEE. The CDR3 sequence is 15 residues long. In the original analysis: Estimation of nucleated cell counts relied on the amplification of reference gene primers. Produced via immunoSEQ multiplex PCR; TCRdb's table is partial and in-frame only. D and trimming come from the DNA, and the V and J calls and clone size come from that table. The sample has more than 130,000 clones, just under 90% seen once; the top ten hold about 4.3%. J is TRBJ2-5 and V is TRBV9, with 8 bases that match TRBD1. This TCR came from a woman aged 35 to 49 with acute or convalescent COVID-19. Sequencing used peripheral blood. CDR3 coding DNA: TGTGCCAGCAGCCCTGCGGACAGGGAATGGGAGACCCAGTACTTC. It specifies CASSPADREWETQYF.